The 21 T cell receptor beta chains given below trace back to one sample, sequenced in a study of regulatory T cells in long-lasting Graves disease. Relying on iRepertoire HTBI primers and Arm-PCR of CDR3 regions, the team built TCR beta libraries. One entry per CDR3 protein results from TCRdb running MiXCR on the multiplex PCR reads. This sample has 350,000 to 400,000 distinct CDR3 sequences, with 15% to 20% found just once. Time point reported: newly diagnosed GD, antithyroid drugs for less than 3 months. PBMC-extracted RNA yielded the TCR library. The same data also went into a second study, on T cells in Graves' hyperthyroidism and ophthalmopathy.

The sequencing here drew on peripheral blood mononuclear cells (PBMCs), taken at new diagnosis, from a patient treated with antithyroid drugs. The origin of the receptors is a woman in her late teens or twenties with Graves disease.

This clonotype was detected ten times or more. The V and J genes are TRBV10-3 and TRBJ2-1; 8 nucleotides match TRBD1. Germline lookup yields CDR1 ENHRY and CDR2 SYGVKD. Trimming at V came to 3 bases and at J to 8 bases, leaving 12 bases not matched to a gene. The CDR3 consists of 16 residues. The CDR3 nucleotides are TGTGCCATCAGTGATCCCGGGACAGGCAGTTCCGATGAGCAGTTCTTC. Translated: CAISDPGTGSSDEQFF.

This clonotype was counted at least ten times. The chain carries TRBV24-1 and TRBJ2-1; 8 nucleotides line up with TRBD2. The CDR3 covers 15 residues. CDR1 and CDR2 (germline): KGHDR, SFDVKD. V was clipped by 3 bases and J by 8 bases; unmatched bases: 8. CDR3 in amino acids: CATSDRGGGSDEQFF. CDR3 DNA sequence: TGTGCCACCAGTGATAGGGGCGGGGGGAGCGATGAGCAGTTCTTC.

The chain links TRBV7-2 to TRBJ1-4, with 9 bases aligning to TRBD1. CDR3 length equals 14 residues. Trimming removed 5 bases from V and 5 bases from J; junction bases left unmatched: 3. Germline lookup yields CDR1 SGHTA and CDR2 FQGNSA. Here the CDR3 DNA reads TGTGCCAGCAGCAGACAGGGGGGAAATGAAAAACTGTTTTTT. Translated: CASSRQGGNEKLFF. Based on the CDR3 plus reference TRBV7-2 and TRBJ1-4, the full variable domain is GAGVSQSPSNKVTEKGKDVELRCDPISGHTALYWYRQSLGQGLEFLIYFQGNSAPDKSGLPSDRFSAERTGGSVSTLTIQRTQQEDSAVYLCASSRQGGNEKLFFGSGTQLSVL.

The V call is TRBV7-2, the J call TRBJ2-3; 8 nucleotides line up with TRBD2. Germline loops: CDR1 SGHTA, CDR2 FQGNSA. Trimming at V came to 3 bases and at J to 1 base, leaving 6 bases not matched to a gene. The CDR3 runs to 16 residues. CDR3 coding DNA: TGTGCCAGCAGCTTTAGCGGGGCCAGAGGCACAGATACGCAGTATTTT. Translation: CASSFSGARGTDTQYF. Full variable domain (remainder filled in from reference TRBV7-2 and TRBJ2-3): GAGVSQSPSNKVTEKGKDVELRCDPISGHTALYWYRQSLGQGLEFLIYFQGNSAPDKSGLPSDRFSAERTGGSVSTLTIQRTQQEDSAVYLCASSFSGARGTDTQYFGPGTRLTVL.

This clonotype was seen many times. The chain carries TRBV13 and TRBJ2-7; the D gene could be TRBD1 or TRBD2 (5 bases each). V was pared by 5 bases and J by 0 bases, with 11 bases between. The CDR3 has 14 residues. Germline CDR1 reads PRHDT; CDR2 reads FYEKMQ (reference sequence). In DNA, the CDR3 is TGTGCCAGCAGCACAGCAGGGAGCTCCTACGAGCAGTACTTC. Its protein is CASSTAGSSYEQYF.

This clonotype was detected a few times. The chain recombines TRBV6-1 with TRBJ1-6; D uncertain. This CDR3 spans 16 amino acids. Germline CDR1 reads MNHNS; CDR2 reads SASEGT. V shed 1 base and J shed 2 bases, with 9 bases lying between them. CDR3 loop: CASSEGDIPYNSPLHF. The DNA for the CDR3 is TGTGCCAGCAGTGAAGGTGACATTCCCTATAATTCACCCCTCCACTTT.

The genes are TRBV19 and TRBJ1-1; 8 positions match TRBD1. V gave up 5 bases and J gave up 0 bases; unmatched junction bases: 8. Germline loops: CDR1 LNHDA, CDR2 SQIVND (reference sequence). The CDR3 totals 16 residues. This CDR3 is CASSPRTGPMNTEAFF. CDR3 sequence (DNA): TGTGCCAGTAGTCCCCGGACAGGGCCCATGAACACTGAAGCTTTCTTT.

This clonotype was observed many times. This chain connects TRBV2 to TRBJ2-1; no definite D call. Germline V gene sequence: CDR1 SNHLY, CDR2 FYNNEI. The CDR3 is 14 residues long. V was trimmed by 3 bases and J by 12 bases, leaving 18 bases between them. For the CDR3, the DNA is TGTGCCAGCAGTGATTTTCAAGGAGCGCTATTGCAGTTCTTC. It translates to CASSDFQGALLQFF.

J is TRBJ2-3 and V is TRBV29-1; the match to TRBD2 covers 10 bases. The CDR3 is 13 residues long. V was pared by 8 bases and J by 7 bases, with 9 bases of the junction left unmatched. The V gene's germline CDR1 is SQVTM and CDR2 ANQGSEA. The CDR3 DNA is TGCAGCCAAACTAGCGGGATGATTAATACGCAGTATTTT. It codes for CSQTSGMINTQYF.

CDR3 DNA sequence: TGTGCCAGCAGTTTACTACCGGGACAGAGTCGTCGGTGGCAAGAGACCCAGTACTTC. Translated: CASSLLPGQSRRWQETQYF. The rearrangement joins TRBV27 to TRBJ2-5, with TRBD1 matching 7 bases. The CDR3 runs 19 residues. V dropped 2 bases and J dropped 2; count of bases not matched to a gene: 17. Germline V CDR1 and CDR2: MNHEY, SMNVEV (reference sequence).

This clonotype came up many times. J is TRBJ1-5 and V is TRBV30, with D maybe TRBD1 (6 bases). Germline-derived CDR1 and CDR2 are GTSNPN and SVGIG (reference sequence). V lost 2 bases, J lost 6 bases, and 17 bases lay in between. The CDR3 covers 15 residues. CDR3 protein: CAWSPGHGGSQPQHF. The CDR3 DNA reads as TGTGCCTGGAGTCCGGGACATGGAGGTAGTCAGCCCCAGCATTTT.

J is TRBJ1-2 and V is TRBV18; 7 nucleotides align to TRBD1. The CDR3 is 14 residues long. V dropped 4 bases and J dropped 7; count of bases not matched to a gene: 9. Germline CDR1 reads KGHSH; CDR2 reads LQKENI. The CDR3 spells CASSLDRDRLGYTF. Written as DNA, the CDR3 is TGTGCCAGCTCACTCGACAGGGATCGCCTTGGCTACACCTTC.

This clonotype was seen repeatedly, ten times or more. The CDR3 loop reads CASSRQIQETQYF. As DNA, the CDR3 is TGTGCCAGCAGTAGACAGATCCAAGAGACCCAGTACTTC. V and J are TRBV2 and TRBJ2-5; perhaps TRBD1 as D (5 bases). The V gene lost 5 bases and the J gene lost 1 base, with 8 bases spanning the gap. The germline V gene encodes CDR1 SNHLY and CDR2 FYNNEI. The CDR3 is 13 residues long.

The rearrangement links TRBV5-4 to TRBJ2-3; possible D gene TRBD2, 6 bases. The germline gives CDR1 SGHNT, CDR2 YYREEE (reference sequence). V was trimmed by 1 base and J by 7 bases, leaving 16 bases between them. The CDR3 is made up of 15 amino acids. In DNA form, the CDR3 reads TGTGCCAGCAGCTTGCCCGGCGGGAAGGTATATACGCAGTATTTT. Protein: CASSLPGGKVYTQYF.

This clonotype was counted at least ten times. This chain joins TRBV24-1 and TRBJ2-6; D may be TRBD1 or TRBD2 (5 bases each). Germline V CDR1 and CDR2: KGHDR, SFDVKD. CDR3 size: 14 residues. V shed 10 bases and J shed 0 bases, with 9 bases lying between them. In nucleotides, the CDR3 is TGTGCCACGGGGGACCGCTCTGGGGCCAACGTCCTGACTTTC. This translates into CATGDRSGANVLTF.

This clonotype was counted a few times. The V call is TRBV29-1, the J call TRBJ1-3; D call uncertain. V lost 0 bases and J lost 0, with 6 bases in between. The CDR3 is 14 amino acids. The V gene's germline CDR1 is SQVTM and CDR2 ANQGSEA. DNA of the CDR3: TGCAGCGTTGAAGATTTGATCTCTGGAAACACCATATATTTT. This encodes CSVEDLISGNTIYF.

This clonotype was seen at least ten times. The CDR3 DNA follows: TGTGCCAGCAGCTTGGAGTGGGACAGGGGCGGATCCGAGCAGTACTTC. This codes for CASSLEWDRGGSEQYF. V and J are TRBV5-5 and TRBJ2-7; 10 nucleotides match TRBD1. The CDR3 has 16 residues. Germline CDR1 is SGHKS and CDR2 is YYEKEE (reference sequence). V was clipped by 0 bases and J by 6 bases; unmatched bases: 9.

This clonotype was counted between two and nine times. The junction shows a germline mismatch at one end, possibly a read error. Here the CDR3 reads CNARDFSRQGSWQETQYF. The CDR3 nucleotides are TGCAATGCTAGAGATTTTAGCAGACAGGGGTCTTGGCAAGAGACCCAGTACTTC. The chain carries TRBV20-1 and TRBJ2-5, with TRBD1 identical over 8 bases. The CDR3 has 18 residues. Germline V gene lookup returns CDR1 DFQATT and CDR2 SNEGSKA (reference sequence).

A few counts support this clonotype. V and J are TRBV10-2 and TRBJ1-5; D gene unclear. The CDR3 runs 9 residues. Trimming shortened V by 10 bases and J by 9 bases, and 7 bases separated the two germline ends. Germline V CDR1 and CDR2: WSHSY, SAAADI. The CDR3 loop is CATGWPQHF. DNA of the CDR3: TGCGCCACGGGTTGGCCCCAGCATTTT.

On this clonotype: A much larger clone lies one base from this, so it may be a read error. The rearrangement links TRBV6-5 to TRBJ1-1; D is undetermined. Germline-derived CDR1 and CDR2 are MNHEY and SVGAGI. This CDR3 is 14 amino acids long. CDR3 sequence reads: CACSYLSMNTEAFF. The CDR3 DNA sequence: TGTGCCTGCAGTTACCTGAGCATGAACACTGAAGCTTTCTTT.

The table lists this clonotype with many counts. In DNA, the CDR3 is TGTGCCAGCAGTTTAGGGACTAGCAGGCGCACAGATACGCAGTATTTT. It codes for CASSLGTSRRTDTQYF. The V call is TRBV12-3 or TRBV12-4, the J call TRBJ2-3, with TRBD2 matching over 8 bases. Unmatched junction bases numbered 4, after V lost 1 base and J lost 1 base. The CDR3 extends over 16 amino acids.